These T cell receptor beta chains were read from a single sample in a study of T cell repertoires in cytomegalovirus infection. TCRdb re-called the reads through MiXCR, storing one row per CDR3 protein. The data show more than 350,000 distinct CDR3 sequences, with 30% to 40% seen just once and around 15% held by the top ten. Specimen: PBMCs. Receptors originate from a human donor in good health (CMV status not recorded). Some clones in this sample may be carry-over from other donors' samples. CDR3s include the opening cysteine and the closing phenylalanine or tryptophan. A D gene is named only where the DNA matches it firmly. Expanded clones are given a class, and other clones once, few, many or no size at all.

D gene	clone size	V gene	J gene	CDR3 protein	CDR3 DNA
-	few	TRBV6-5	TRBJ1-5	CASSPQIYSNQPQHF	TGTGCCAGCAGTCCCCAGATCTATAGCAATCAGCCCCAGCATTTT
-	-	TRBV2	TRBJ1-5	CASTAGGLAQPQHF	TGTGCCAGCACTGCGGGGGGCCTCGCTCAGCCCCAGCATTTT
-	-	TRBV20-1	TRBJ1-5	CSAQLGSNQPQHF	TGCAGTGCCCAACTGGGGTCCAATCAGCCCCAGCATTTT
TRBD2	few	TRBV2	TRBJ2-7	CAEGERGVRSEQYF	TGTGCGGAGGGGGAGCGGGGGGTCCGTTCGGAGCAGTACTTC
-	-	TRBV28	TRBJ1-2	CATTIRQGGANYGYTF	TGTGCCACCACGATCCGCCAGGGCGGAGCTAACTATGGCTACACCTTC
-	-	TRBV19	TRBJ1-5	CARQRGYNQPQHF	TGTGCCAGACAACGGGGGTACAATCAGCCCCAGCATTTT
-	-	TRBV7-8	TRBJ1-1	CASSLLWGTEAFF	TGTGCCAGCAGCCTTCTTTGGGGCACTGAAGCTTTCTTT
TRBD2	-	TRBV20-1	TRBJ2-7	CSAHPRGRYKYEQYF	TGCAGTGCCCACCCCCGCGGGAGATATAAATACGAGCAGTACTTC
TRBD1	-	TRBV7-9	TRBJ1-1	CASSFPGQANTEAFF	TGTGCCAGCAGCTTCCCCGGACAGGCAAACACTGAAGCTTTCTTT
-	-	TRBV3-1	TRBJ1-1	CASSQEPEEAFF	TGTGCCAGCAGCCAAGAACCCGAAGAAGCTTTCTTT
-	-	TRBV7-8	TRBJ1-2	CASSLVQGNYGYTF	TGTGCCAGCAGCTTAGTACAGGGAAACTATGGCTACACCTTC
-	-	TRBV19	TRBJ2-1	CASSMPPGEQFF	TGTGCCAGTAGTATGCCCCCTGGTGAGCAGTTCTTC
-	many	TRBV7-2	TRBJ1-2	CASSLAAGTVNYGYTF	TGTGCCAGCAGCTTAGCAGCCGGGACGGTCAACTATGGCTACACCTTC
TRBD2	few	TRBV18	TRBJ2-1	CASSPGVYAGANNEQFF	TGTGCCAGCTCACCAGGAGTTTATGCGGGAGCTAACAATGAGCAGTTCTTC
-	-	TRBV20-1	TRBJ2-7	CSARIPQGPYEQYF	TGCAGTGCTAGAATACCACAGGGTCCCTACGAGCAGTACTTC
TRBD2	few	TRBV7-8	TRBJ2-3	CASSLDHSGGSTDTQYF	TGTGCCAGCAGCTTAGACCATAGCGGGGGAAGCACAGATACGCAGTATTTT
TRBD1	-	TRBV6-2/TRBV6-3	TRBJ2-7	CASSRTGIEKYF	TGTGCCAGCAGCCGGACAGGAATCGAGAAGTACTTC
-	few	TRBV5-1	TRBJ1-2	CASSWGLRGEDGYTF	TGCGCCAGCAGCTGGGGGTTGAGAGGGGAGGATGGCTACACCTTC
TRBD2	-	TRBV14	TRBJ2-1	CASSQDWGGRYNEQFF	TGTGCCAGCAGCCAAGACTGGGGGGGTCGCTACAATGAGCAGTTCTTC
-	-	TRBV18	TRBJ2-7	CASSSDEAYEQYF	TGTGCCAGCTCCAGTGACGAAGCCTACGAGCAGTACTTC
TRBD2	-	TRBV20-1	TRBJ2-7	CSAPLAGAAYEQYF	TGCAGTGCTCCACTAGCGGGGGCCGCCTACGAGCAGTACTTC
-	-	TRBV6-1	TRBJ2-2	CASRAQLGGTGELFF	TGTGCCAGCAGAGCGCAGTTAGGGGGCACCGGGGAGCTGTTTTTT
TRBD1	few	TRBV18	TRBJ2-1	CASSSGQGAVNEQFF	TGTGCCAGCTCGTCCGGACAGGGGGCGGTCAATGAGCAGTTCTTC
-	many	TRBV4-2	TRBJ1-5	CASSPSMTGPKNQPQHF	TGTGCCAGCAGCCCTTCGATGACCGGGCCTAAGAATCAGCCCCAGCATTTT
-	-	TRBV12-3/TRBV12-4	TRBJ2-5	CASSPGLPQETQYF	TGTGCCAGCAGTCCGGGACTGCCCCAAGAGACCCAGTACTTC
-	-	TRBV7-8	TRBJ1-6	CASSRGIGGSSPLHF	TGTGCCAGTAGCCGGGGGATAGGGGGAAGTTCACCCCTCCACTTT
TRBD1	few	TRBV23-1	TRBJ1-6	CASSQSKTGVYNSPLHF	TGCGCCAGCAGTCAATCGAAGACAGGGGTCTATAATTCACCCCTCCACTTT
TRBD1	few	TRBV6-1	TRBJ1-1	CASIPRWNRGRTEAFF	TGTGCCAGCATCCCCCGCTGGAACAGGGGTCGCACTGAAGCTTTCTTT
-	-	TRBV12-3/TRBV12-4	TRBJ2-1	CAWSIIGTLYNEQFF	TGTGCCTGGAGCATAATCGGGACACTCTACAATGAGCAGTTCTTC
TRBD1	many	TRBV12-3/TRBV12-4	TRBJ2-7	CASSSAGQGTNEQYF	TGTGCCAGCAGTTCGGCGGGACAGGGAACCAACGAGCAGTACTTC
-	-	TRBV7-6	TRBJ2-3	CASSPRGGIITVTQYF	TGTGCCAGCAGCCCACGTGGGGGGATAATCACAGTTACGCAGTATTTT
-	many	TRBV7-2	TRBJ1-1	CASSLMSYGTEAFF	TGTGCCAGCAGCTTGATGAGTTATGGCACTGAAGCTTTCTTT
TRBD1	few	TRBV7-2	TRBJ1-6	CASSISPGQYNSPLHF	TGTGCCAGCAGCATATCTCCGGGACAGTATAATTCACCCCTCCACTTT
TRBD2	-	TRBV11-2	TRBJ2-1	CATRLAGGPVNEQFF	TGTGCCACCCGACTAGCGGGGGGGCCGGTCAATGAGCAGTTCTTC
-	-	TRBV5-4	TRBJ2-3	CANTPHPTDTQYF	TGTGCCAACACCCCTCATCCCACAGATACGCAGTATTTT
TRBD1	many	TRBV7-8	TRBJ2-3	CASSLGFLQGVSDTQYF	TGTGCCAGCAGCTTAGGATTCTTACAGGGGGTCTCAGATACGCAGTATTTT
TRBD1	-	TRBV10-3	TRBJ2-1	CAISPPAGGDYNEQFF	TGTGCCATCAGCCCCCCCGCAGGGGGAGACTACAATGAGCAGTTCTTC
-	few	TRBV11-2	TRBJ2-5	CASSWTDSTQYF	TGTGCCAGCAGCTGGACAGACTCAACCCAGTACTTC